The clone carrying this TCR beta chain has a handful of counts. The antigen is undetermined. For TCR beta, libraries came from quantitative 5'-RACE with molecular barcodes. TCRdb passed the 5' RACE reads through MiXCR, listing each CDR3 protein once. Here the sample spans about 220,000 distinct CDR3 sequences, about 10% being singletons. These data originate in a study of CD8 T cells in ankylosing spondylitis. Study findings and constraints: Disease-associated clones were CD8+ and fairly uncommon in peripheral blood. Matched synovial fluid from ankylosing spondylitis patients was reported to be enriched for disease-linked clones.

Trimming at V came to 3 bases and at J to 7 bases, leaving 5 bases not matched to a gene. The germline V gene has CDR1 DFQATT and CDR2 SNEGSKA (reference sequence). The CDR3 runs 13 residues. The rearrangement uses TRBV20-1 and TRBJ2-1, with 8 positions matching TRBD2. Sequences were obtained from blood, either unsorted or a sorted T cell fraction (not recorded which). The TCR sequence derives from a male donor with ankylosing spondylitis or in good health (not recorded which). This CDR3 reads CSASRGGENEQFF. The DNA for the CDR3 is TGCAGTGCTAGTCGGGGGGGGGAGAATGAGCAGTTCTTC.